This entry lists 2 T cell receptor beta chains sequenced from one sample in a study of blood T cell repertoires in COVID-19. TCRdb keeps only in-frame clones here, not all; method: immunoSEQ multiplex PCR. The sample shows approximately 12,000 clones, over 70% of them seen only once. The source material was peripheral blood. Source of these receptors: a man aged 55 to 69 with COVID-19, enrolled during active disease.

The chain recombines TRBV29-1 with TRBJ1-2; 9 bases are a match to TRBD1. Trimming cost V 0 bases and J 6 bases; bases outside gene matches: 8. The CDR3 sequence is 15 residues long. Germline V gives CDR1 SQVTM, CDR2 ANQGSEA. CDR3 DNA: TGCAGCGTTGAAGATTTGGACAGGGGAGTGCATGGCTACACCTTC. Amino acids: CSVEDLDRGVHGYTF. The whole variable domain, filled in from reference TRBV29-1 and TRBJ1-2, reads SAVISQKPSRDICQRGTSLTIQCQVDSQVTMMFWYRQQPGQSLTLIATANQGSEATYESGFVIDKFPISRPNLTFSTLTVSNMSPEDSSIYLCSVEDLDRGVHGYTFGSGTRLTVV.

The genes are TRBV4-1 and TRBJ1-1; D unclear. CDR1 and CDR2 from the germline V gene are MGHRA and YSYEKL. The V gene lost 4 bases and the J gene lost 0 bases, with 15 bases spanning the gap. CDR3 length: 16 residues. The CDR3 DNA reads TGCGCCAGCAGCCTCTCAAGAGGCAGCATGAACACTGAAGCTTTCTTT. This encodes CASSLSRGSMNTEAFF.